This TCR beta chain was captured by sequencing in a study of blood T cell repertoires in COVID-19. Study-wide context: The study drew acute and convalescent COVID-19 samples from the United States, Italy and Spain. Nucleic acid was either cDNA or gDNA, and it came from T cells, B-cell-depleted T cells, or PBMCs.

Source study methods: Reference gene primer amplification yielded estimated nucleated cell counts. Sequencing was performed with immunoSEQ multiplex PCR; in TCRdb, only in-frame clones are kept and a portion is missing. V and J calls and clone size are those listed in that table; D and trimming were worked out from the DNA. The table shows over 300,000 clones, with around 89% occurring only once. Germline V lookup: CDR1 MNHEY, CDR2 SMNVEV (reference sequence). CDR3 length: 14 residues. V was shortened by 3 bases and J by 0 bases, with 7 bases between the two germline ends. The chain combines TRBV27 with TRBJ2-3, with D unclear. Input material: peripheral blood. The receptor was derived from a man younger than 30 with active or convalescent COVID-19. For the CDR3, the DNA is TGTGCCAGCAGTTTCATGACAAGCACAGATACGCAGTATTTT. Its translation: CASSFMTSTDTQYF.